This T cell receptor (beta chain) was obtained from a study of cytomegalovirus exposure and HLA in healthy donors. Study-level information: Most genotyped donors, over 70% of 398, had Caucasian-associated genetic ancestry. Study outcomes and limitations: Some segments of the V type, notably TRBV6-2 and TRBV6-3, were excluded as indistinguishable. In an earlier analysis, productive rearrangement rates for most beta V segments clustered near 87% or 30%.

Germline values: CDR1 SNHLY, CDR2 FYNNEI. Trimming cost V 5 bases and J 0 bases, with 14 bases left between them. This CDR3 comprises 16 residues. PCR was performed using 60 Vbeta and 13 Jbeta primers. Only in-frame clones appear in the TCRdb table, and some are missing; sequencing was by immunoSEQ multiplex PCR. The sample lists 110,000 to 150,000 clones; roughly 70% were seen once. About this clone itself: Its antigen is not identified.

The chain combines TRBV2 with TRBJ1-5; D might be TRBD1 (6 bases). The sequenced material came from PBMCs. This receptor was taken from a man aged 30-40 years in good health and CMV-seronegative. The DNA for the CDR3 is TGTGCCAGCAGTCCGCGACAGGCTCATAGCAATCAGCCCCAGCATTTT. Translated: CASSPRQAHSNQPQHF.